These 21 T cell receptor beta chains originate from one sample sequenced in a study of cytomegalovirus exposure and HLA in healthy donors. Both 60 Vbeta primers and 13 Jbeta primers went into the PCR. The repertoire was sequenced with immunoSEQ multiplex PCR; TCRdb's copy has only in-frame clones and lacks some. The sample holds roughly 60,000 clones, roughly 77% seen once. Material for sequencing was PBMCs. These receptors were obtained from a woman aged 25 to 39 in good health and CMV-seronegative.

This chain uses TRBV27 with TRBJ2-5; tentatively, D is TRBD2 (6 bases). Judging by the DNA end, TRBJ2-7 fits better; the J call may be wrong. The CDR3 totals 12 residues. Germline V gene data show CDR1 as MNHEY and CDR2 as SMNVEV (reference sequence). This chain's CDR3 is CATSGQGDEQYF. DNA for the CDR3: TGTGCCACCAGCGGGCAGGGCGACGAGCAGTACTTC.

The chain joins TRBV30 to TRBJ2-3; TRBD2 might be the D (6 bases). V lost 2 bases, J lost 8 bases, and 14 bases lay in between. This CDR3 region has 13 residues. Germline-derived CDR1 and CDR2 are GTSNPN and SVGIG (reference sequence). The CDR3: CAWSTGGKVTQYF. CDR3 coding DNA: TGTGCCTGGAGTACCGGCGGGAAGGTTACGCAGTATTTT.

The gene calls are TRBV10-1 and TRBJ2-1; 8 nucleotides align to TRBD2. The length of the CDR3 is 14 residues. In germline, CDR1 is WNHNN, CDR2 SYGVQD (reference sequence). V dropped 8 bases and J dropped 5; count of bases not matched to a gene: 8. The CDR3 here is CASSSGSNHNEQFF. In DNA, the CDR3 is TGCGCCAGCTCCAGCGGGAGTAACCACAATGAGCAGTTCTTC.

V is TRBV2 and J is TRBJ2-1; 11 nucleotides align to TRBD2. The CDR3 length is 15 residues. Per germline, CDR1 SNHLY and CDR2 FYNNEI. V trimming: 6 bases; J trimming: 4 bases; junction bases outside the gene matches: 5. The CDR3 reads CASRVAGGPYNEQFF. DNA for the CDR3: TGTGCCAGCAGGGTAGCGGGAGGGCCTTACAATGAGCAGTTCTTC.

This clone was counted many times. The chain couples TRBV11-2 to TRBJ2-1; TRBD2 matches at 7 bases. This CDR3 has 15 residues. V was clipped by 8 bases and J by 7 bases; unmatched bases: 14. Germline V CDR1 and CDR2: SGHAT, FQNNGV. The CDR3 nucleotides read TGTGCCAGCGGCAGGGCGGGAGATCAGTTTAATGAGCAGTTCTTC. It specifies CASGRAGDQFNEQFF.

This rearrangement joins TRBV6-1 to TRBJ2-4, with 11 nucleotides matching TRBD2. The CDR3 spans 18 residues. Germline V CDR1 and CDR2: MNHNS, SASEGT. J gave up 0 bases and V 3 bases, and 7 bases lay outside the gene matches. CDR3 sequence: CASSDLTSGIIAKNIQYF. As DNA, the CDR3 is TGTGCCAGCAGTGATTTGACTAGCGGGATTATAGCCAAAAACATTCAGTACTTC.

The V and J genes are TRBV5-1 and TRBJ2-3; TRBD2 matches 7 bases. The CDR3 is 14 residues long. Germline trimming cut 7 bases from V and 0 bases from J; bases unmatched to any gene: 5. Germline V gene lookup returns CDR1 SGHRS and CDR2 YFSETQ. The CDR3 reads CASEFSGSTDTQYF. The CDR3 DNA reads TGCGCCAGCGAATTTAGCGGGAGCACAGATACGCAGTATTTT.

CDR3 residues: CASSSQGPRSNQPQHF. The CDR3 DNA reads TGTGCCAGCAGTTCGCAGGGCCCCCGTAGCAATCAGCCCCAGCATTTT. The rearrangement links TRBV2 to TRBJ1-5, with D perhaps TRBD1 (5 bases). Germline values: CDR1 SNHLY, CDR2 FYNNEI. The CDR3 spans 16 residues. Trimming took 5 bases from V and 0 from J, leaving 14 bases between them.

The rearrangement links TRBV5-6 to TRBJ2-5, with TRBD1 matching 9 bases. From germline, CDR1 is SGHDT and CDR2 YYEEEE. The CDR3 is 15 amino acids. Germline trimming cut 1 base from V and 1 base from J; bases unmatched to any gene: 2. In nucleotides, the CDR3 is TGTGCCAGCAGCTTGCCGACAGGGGGCCAAGAGACCCAGTACTTC. It is translated as CASSLPTGGQETQYF.

A few counts support this clone. This chain joins TRBV5-1 and TRBJ2-3; 11 bases agree with TRBD1. The CDR3 consists of 15 residues. The V gene's germline CDR1 is SGHRS and CDR2 YFSETQ. V dropped 6 bases and J dropped 4; count of bases not matched to a gene: 7. CDR3 sequence (DNA): TGCGCCAGCACCCCGGGACAGGGGGTAGCAGATACGCAGTATTTT. It translates to CASTPGQGVADTQYF.

This rearrangement joins TRBV9 to TRBJ1-5; no clear D. The length of the CDR3 is 13 residues. V lost 0 bases and J lost 5, with 6 bases in between. Germline CDR1 SGDLS, CDR2 YYNGEE. The CDR3 bases are TGTGCCAGCAGCGTAGACAAGTATCAGCCCCAGCATTTT. Its translation is CASSVDKYQPQHF.

This chain uses TRBV5-1 with TRBJ2-1; 8 bases are shared with TRBD2. Germline V lookup: CDR1 SGHRS, CDR2 YFSETQ. V shed 4 bases, J shed 2 bases, and the junction held 14 bases outside the gene matches. The CDR3 runs 18 residues. CDR3: CASSQGLIAGRAYNEQFF. Here the CDR3 DNA reads TGCGCCAGCAGCCAAGGGCTAATAGCGGGGAGAGCCTACAATGAGCAGTTCTTC.

The chain is built from TRBV4-3 and TRBJ1-1, with TRBD1 identical over 7 bases. Germline V gives CDR1 LGHNA, CDR2 YSLEER. This CDR3 has 18 amino acids. Germline trimming cut 2 bases from V and 6 bases from J; bases unmatched to any gene: 18. For the CDR3, the DNA is TGCGCCAGCAGCCAAAGTGTAAGGGGGCTTGAGGCTTTTTCTGAAGCTTTCTTT. Translating it yields CASSQSVRGLEAFSEAFF.

The rearrangement links TRBV6-5 to TRBJ2-2; 8 bases match TRBD2. From germline, CDR1 is MNHEY and CDR2 SVGAGI. Unmatched junction bases numbered 9, after V lost 5 bases and J lost 7 bases. This CDR3 has 15 residues. The CDR3 loop reads CASSLPGTRGGELFF. The CDR3 DNA is TGTGCCAGCAGTCTTCCCGGGACTAGAGGCGGGGAGCTGTTTTTT.

Concerning this clone: This sample includes further DNA sequences coding for the same CDR3. This chain uses TRBV7-2 with TRBJ2-7; D is uncertain. Germline loops: CDR1 SGHTA, CDR2 FQGNSA. This CDR3 is 13 amino acids long. V was pared by 0 bases and J by 3 bases, with 6 bases between. CDR3 region: CASSLALSYEQYF. DNA for the CDR3: TGTGCCAGCAGCTTAGCTCTTAGCTACGAGCAGTACTTC.

This chain connects TRBV29-1 to TRBJ2-5; 9 bases map to TRBD1. Germline-derived CDR1 and CDR2 are SQVTM and ANQGSEA. The CDR3 spans 14 residues. V lost 4 bases to trimming and J lost 2 bases; unmatched junction nucleotides: 5. The CDR3 loop is CSVVGQGWQETQYF. CDR3 DNA sequence: TGCAGCGTTGTGGGACAGGGTTGGCAAGAGACCCAGTACTTC. Variable domain in full (rest from reference TRBV29-1 and TRBJ2-5): SAVISQKPSRDICQRGTSLTIQCQVDSQVTMMFWYRQQPGQSLTLIATANQGSEATYESGFVIDKFPISRPNLTFSTLTVSNMSPEDSSIYLCSVVGQGWQETQYFGPGTRLLVL.

This clone was detected once. The J gene is TRBJ2-2, the V gene TRBV9, with TRBD1 as a possible D gene (5 bases). The CDR3 runs 14 residues. Germline CDR1 and CDR2: SGDLS and YYNGEE. V lost 3 bases to trimming and J lost 4 bases, with 10 bases between them. The CDR3 region has the DNA TGTGCCAGCAGCGGGGGCAACCCCACCGGGGAGCTGTTTTTT. The encoded protein is CASSGGNPTGELFF.

This rearrangement joins TRBV5-6 to TRBJ1-1; D may be TRBD1 (6 bases). The CDR3 spans 11 residues. Trimming took off 4 bases at V and 8 bases at J, with 9 bases between the two ends. The V gene's germline CDR1 is SGHDT and CDR2 YYEEEE. The CDR3 protein is CASSQGLEAFF. Written as DNA, the CDR3 is TGTGCCAGCAGCCAGGGGCTAGAAGCTTTCTTT.

Written as DNA, the CDR3 is TGTGCCAGCAGCTTATCTGGACAGGGATATGGCTACACCTTC. Translation: CASSLSGQGYGYTF. The chain uses TRBV7-3 and TRBJ1-2, with 8 nucleotides matching TRBD1. The CDR3 contains 14 residues. Per germline, CDR1 SGHTA and CDR2 FQGTGA. V lost 2 bases to trimming and J lost 5 bases; unmatched junction nucleotides: 4.

This clone was picked up one time. The chain couples TRBV27 to TRBJ2-5, with D uncertain. Looked up from germline, CDR1 is MNHEY and CDR2 is SMNVEV (reference sequence). Between the trimmed V and J ends, which lost 6 bases and 3 bases, there was a span of 11 bases. The CDR3 has 13 amino acids. CDR3 in DNA: TGTGCCAGCAGCCCTCCCCTTAAAGAGACCCAGTACTTC. Translation gives CASSPPLKETQYF.

This clone was seen more than once but under ten times. The rearrangement links TRBV19 to TRBJ1-3; D remains ambiguous. Germline loops: CDR1 LNHDA, CDR2 SQIVND (reference sequence). The length of the CDR3 is 14 residues. V was pared by 4 bases and J by 2 bases, with 9 bases between. Written as DNA, the CDR3 is TGTGCCAGTAGTAGGGAGGCGGCTGGAAACACCATATATTTT. Protein sequence: CASSREAAGNTIYF.